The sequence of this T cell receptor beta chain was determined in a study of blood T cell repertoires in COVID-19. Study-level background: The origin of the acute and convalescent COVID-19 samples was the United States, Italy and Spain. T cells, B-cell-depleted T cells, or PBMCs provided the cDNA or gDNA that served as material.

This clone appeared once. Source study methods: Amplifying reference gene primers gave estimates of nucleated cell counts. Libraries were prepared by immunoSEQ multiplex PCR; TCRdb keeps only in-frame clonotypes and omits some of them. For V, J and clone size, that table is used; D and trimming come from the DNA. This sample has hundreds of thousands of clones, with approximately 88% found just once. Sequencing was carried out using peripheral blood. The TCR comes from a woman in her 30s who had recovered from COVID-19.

Here the CDR3 reads CASTPDGASNQPQHF. The CDR3 bases are TGTGCCAGCACCCCGGATGGGGCCAGCAATCAGCCCCAGCATTTT. The V gene is TRBV6-2 or TRBV6-3, the J gene TRBJ1-5; D is perhaps TRBD1 (5 bases). The CDR3 length is 15 residues. V lost 7 bases and J lost 1, with 14 bases in between. Germline V lookup: CDR1 MNHEY, CDR2 SVGEGT.